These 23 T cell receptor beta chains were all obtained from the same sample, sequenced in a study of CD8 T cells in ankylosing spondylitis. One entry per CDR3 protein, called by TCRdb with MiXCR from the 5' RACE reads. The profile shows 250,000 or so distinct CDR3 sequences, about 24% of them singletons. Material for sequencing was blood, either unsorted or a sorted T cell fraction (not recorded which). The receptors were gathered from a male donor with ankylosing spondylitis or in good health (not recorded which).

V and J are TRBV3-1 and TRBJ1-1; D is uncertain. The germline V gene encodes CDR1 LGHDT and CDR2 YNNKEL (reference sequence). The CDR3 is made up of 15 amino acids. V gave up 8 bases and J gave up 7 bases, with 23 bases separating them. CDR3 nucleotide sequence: TGTGCCAGCCGTAAGAGATCGGGCGTGGGTAGTGAAGCTTTCTTT. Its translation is CASRKRSGVGSEAFF.

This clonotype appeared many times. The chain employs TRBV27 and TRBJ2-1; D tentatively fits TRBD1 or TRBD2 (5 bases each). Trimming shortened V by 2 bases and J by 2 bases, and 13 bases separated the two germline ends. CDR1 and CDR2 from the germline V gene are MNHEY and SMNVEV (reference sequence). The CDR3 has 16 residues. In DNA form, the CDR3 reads TGTGCCAGCAGTTTACGGTGGCAGGGACCCTACAATGAGCAGTTCTTC. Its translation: CASSLRWQGPYNEQFF.

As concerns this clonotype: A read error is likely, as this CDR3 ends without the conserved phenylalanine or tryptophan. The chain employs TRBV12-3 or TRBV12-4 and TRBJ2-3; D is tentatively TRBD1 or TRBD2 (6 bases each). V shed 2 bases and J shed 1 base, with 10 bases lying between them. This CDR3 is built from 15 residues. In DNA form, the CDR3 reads TGTGCCAGCAGTTTAAGGGGGGTCGGCACAGATACGCAGTATTCT. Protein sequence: CASSLRGVGTDTQYS.

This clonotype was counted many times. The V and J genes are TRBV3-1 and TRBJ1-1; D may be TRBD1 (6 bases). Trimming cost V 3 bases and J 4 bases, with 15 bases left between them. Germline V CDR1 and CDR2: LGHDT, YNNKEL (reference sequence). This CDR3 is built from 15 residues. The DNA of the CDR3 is TGTGCCAGCAGCCAGGCCGGAGGGGGAGTCACTGAAGCTTTCTTT. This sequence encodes CASSQAGGGVTEAFF.

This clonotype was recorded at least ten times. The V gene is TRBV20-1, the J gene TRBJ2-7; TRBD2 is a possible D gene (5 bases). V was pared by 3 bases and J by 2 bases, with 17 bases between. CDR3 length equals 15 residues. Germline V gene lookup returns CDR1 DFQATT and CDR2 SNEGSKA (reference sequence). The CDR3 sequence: CSASGGLPEPYEQYF. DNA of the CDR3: TGCAGTGCTAGCGGAGGATTACCCGAGCCCTACGAGCAGTACTTC.

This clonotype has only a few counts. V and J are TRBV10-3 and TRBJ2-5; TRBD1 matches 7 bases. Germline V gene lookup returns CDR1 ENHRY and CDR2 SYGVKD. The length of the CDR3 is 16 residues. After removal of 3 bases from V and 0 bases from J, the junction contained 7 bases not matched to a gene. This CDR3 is CAISETGAINQETQYF. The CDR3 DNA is TGTGCCATCAGTGAAACAGGGGCAATTAACCAAGAGACCCAGTACTTC.

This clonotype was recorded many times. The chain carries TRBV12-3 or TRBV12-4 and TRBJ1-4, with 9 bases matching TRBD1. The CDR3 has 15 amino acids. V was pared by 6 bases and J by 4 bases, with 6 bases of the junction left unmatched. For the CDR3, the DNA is TGTGCCAGCAGGTTCACGACAGGGGGTAATGAAAAACTGTTTTTT. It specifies CASRFTTGGNEKLFF.

The CDR3 nucleotides read TGTGCCAGCAGTTCCCCCGGTAACGGCAATGAGCAGTTCTTC. This codes for CASSSPGNGNEQFF. The chain joins TRBV6-5 to TRBJ2-1, with D unresolved. The ends were cut back, 4 bases at V and 6 bases at J, with 13 bases in the middle. The germline V gene has CDR1 MNHEY and CDR2 SVGAGI. The length of the CDR3 is 14 residues.

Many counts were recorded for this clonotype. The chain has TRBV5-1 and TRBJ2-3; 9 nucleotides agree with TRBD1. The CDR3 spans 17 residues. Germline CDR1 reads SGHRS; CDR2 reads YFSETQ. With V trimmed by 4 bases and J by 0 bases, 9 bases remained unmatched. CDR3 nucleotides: TGCGCCAGCAGCCCTCACTGGACAGGGGCCAGCACAGATACGCAGTATTTT. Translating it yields CASSPHWTGASTDTQYF.

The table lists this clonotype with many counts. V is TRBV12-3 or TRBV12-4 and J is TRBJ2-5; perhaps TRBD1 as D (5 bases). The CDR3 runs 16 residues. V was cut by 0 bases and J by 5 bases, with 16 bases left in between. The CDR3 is CASSLAPAGFDETQYF. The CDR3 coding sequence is TGTGCCAGCAGTTTAGCGCCGGCAGGGTTTGATGAGACCCAGTACTTC.

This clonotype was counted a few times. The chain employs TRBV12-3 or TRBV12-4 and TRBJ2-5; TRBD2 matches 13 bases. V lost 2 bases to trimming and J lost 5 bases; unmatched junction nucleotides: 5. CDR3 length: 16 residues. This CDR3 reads CASSLSLAGGVETQYF. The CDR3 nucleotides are TGTGCCAGCAGTTTATCACTAGCGGGAGGGGTTGAGACCCAGTACTTC.

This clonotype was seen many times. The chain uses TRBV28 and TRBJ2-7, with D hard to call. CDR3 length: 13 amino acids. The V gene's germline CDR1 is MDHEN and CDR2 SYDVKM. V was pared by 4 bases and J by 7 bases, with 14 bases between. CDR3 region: CASSYKLGWEQYF. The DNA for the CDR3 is TGTGCCAGCAGTTATAAGTTGGGGTGGGAGCAGTACTTC.

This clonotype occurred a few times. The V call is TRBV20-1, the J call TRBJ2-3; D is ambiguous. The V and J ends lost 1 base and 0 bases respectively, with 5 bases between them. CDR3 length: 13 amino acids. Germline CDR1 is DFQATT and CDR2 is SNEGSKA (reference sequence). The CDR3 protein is CSARVFSTDTQYF. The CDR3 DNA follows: TGCAGTGCTAGAGTTTTTAGCACAGATACGCAGTATTTT.

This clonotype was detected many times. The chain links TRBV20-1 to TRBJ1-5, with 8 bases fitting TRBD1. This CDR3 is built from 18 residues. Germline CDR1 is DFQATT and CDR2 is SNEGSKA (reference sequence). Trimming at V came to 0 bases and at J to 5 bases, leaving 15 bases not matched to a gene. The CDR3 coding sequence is TGCAGTGCTAGAGATTGGGGGAGGCAGGGGGCGAATGATCAGCCCCAGCATTTT. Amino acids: CSARDWGRQGANDQPQHF.

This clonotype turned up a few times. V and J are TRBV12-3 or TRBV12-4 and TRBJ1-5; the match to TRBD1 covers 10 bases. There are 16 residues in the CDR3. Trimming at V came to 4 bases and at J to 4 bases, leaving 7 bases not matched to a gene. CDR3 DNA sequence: TGTGCCAGCAGTTCACCGGGACAGGGGTGGAATCAGCCCCAGCATTTT. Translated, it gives CASSSPGQGWNQPQHF.

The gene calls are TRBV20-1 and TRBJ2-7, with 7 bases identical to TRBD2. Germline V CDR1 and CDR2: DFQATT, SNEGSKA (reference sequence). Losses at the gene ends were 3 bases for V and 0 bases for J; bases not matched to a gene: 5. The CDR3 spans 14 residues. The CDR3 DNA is TGCAGTGCTAGTGTCGGGGGGTTCTCCTACGAGCAGTACTTC. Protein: CSASVGGFSYEQYF.

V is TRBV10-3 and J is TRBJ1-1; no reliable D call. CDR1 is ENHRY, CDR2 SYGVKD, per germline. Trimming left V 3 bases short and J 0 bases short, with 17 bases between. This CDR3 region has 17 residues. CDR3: CAISDLLRMSLNTEAFF. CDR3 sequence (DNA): TGTGCCATCAGTGACCTCCTTCGCATGTCTTTGAACACTGAAGCTTTCTTT.

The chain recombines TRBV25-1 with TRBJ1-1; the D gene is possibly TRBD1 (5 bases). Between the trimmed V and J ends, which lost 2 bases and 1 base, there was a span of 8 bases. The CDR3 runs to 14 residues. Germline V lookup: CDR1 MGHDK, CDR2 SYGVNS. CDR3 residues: CASSEPGENTEAFF. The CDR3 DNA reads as TGTGCCAGCAGTGAACCGGGGGAGAACACTGAAGCTTTCTTT.

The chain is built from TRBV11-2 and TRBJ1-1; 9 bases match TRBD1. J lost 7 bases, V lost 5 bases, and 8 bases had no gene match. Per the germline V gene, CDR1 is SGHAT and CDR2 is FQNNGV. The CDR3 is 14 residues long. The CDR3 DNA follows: TGTGCCAGCAGCCCAGAACGACAGGGGGGTGAAGCTTTCTTT. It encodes CASSPERQGGEAFF.

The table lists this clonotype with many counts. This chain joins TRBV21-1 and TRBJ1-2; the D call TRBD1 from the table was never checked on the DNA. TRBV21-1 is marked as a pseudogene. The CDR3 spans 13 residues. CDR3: CASSKVPGVGYTF. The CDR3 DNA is TGTGCCAGCAGCAAAGTCCCGGGAGTGGGCTACACCTTC.

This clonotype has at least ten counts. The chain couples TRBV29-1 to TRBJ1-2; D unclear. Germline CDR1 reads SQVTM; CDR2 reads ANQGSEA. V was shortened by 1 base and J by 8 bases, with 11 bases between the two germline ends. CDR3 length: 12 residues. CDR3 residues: CSVEVRAVGYTF. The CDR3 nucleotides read TGCAGCGTTGAAGTGAGGGCGGTAGGCTACACCTTC.

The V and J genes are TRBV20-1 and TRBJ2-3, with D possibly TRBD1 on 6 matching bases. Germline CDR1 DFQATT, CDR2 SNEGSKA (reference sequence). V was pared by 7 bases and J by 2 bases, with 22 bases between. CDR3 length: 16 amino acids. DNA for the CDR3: TGCAGTGTCACCATACCTGCAGGGGTGAACACAGATACGCAGTATTTT. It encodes CSVTIPAGVNTDTQYF.

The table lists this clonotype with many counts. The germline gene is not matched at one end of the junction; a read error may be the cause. The CDR3 spells CASSATVWETQYF. The CDR3 DNA follows: TGTGCTAGCAGCGCTACCGTGTGGGAGACCCAGTACTTC. The V gene is TRBV7-7, the J gene TRBJ2-5, with D unresolved. Germline CDR1 reads SSHAT; CDR2 reads FNYEAQ (reference sequence). The CDR3 contains 13 residues.